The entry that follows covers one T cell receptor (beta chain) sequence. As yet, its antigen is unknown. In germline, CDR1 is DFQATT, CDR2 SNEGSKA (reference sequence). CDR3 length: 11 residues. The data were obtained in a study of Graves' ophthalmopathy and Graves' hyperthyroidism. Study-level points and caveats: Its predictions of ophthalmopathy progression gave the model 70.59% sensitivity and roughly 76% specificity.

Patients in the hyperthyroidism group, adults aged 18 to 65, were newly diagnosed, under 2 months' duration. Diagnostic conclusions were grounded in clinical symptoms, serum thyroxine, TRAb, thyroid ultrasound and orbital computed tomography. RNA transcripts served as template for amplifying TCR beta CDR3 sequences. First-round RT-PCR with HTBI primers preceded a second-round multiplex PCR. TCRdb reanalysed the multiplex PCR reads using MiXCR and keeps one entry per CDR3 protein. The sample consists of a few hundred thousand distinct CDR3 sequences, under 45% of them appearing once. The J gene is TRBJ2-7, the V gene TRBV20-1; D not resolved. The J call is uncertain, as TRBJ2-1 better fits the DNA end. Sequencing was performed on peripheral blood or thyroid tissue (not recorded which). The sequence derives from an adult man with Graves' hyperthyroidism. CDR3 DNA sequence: TGCAGTGCTACTGCCTACAATGAGCAGTTCTTC. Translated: CSATAYNEQFF.